This TCR beta chain was recorded in a study of blood T cell repertoires in COVID-19 (dated by TCRdb to 2018 to 2020). For context, the study as a whole: Collaborator samples came from the United States, Italy and Spain and covered acute and convalescent phases of COVID-19. Sample metadata almost always included a de-identified subject ID, COVID-19 status, age in years and sex. The repertoires were released in a freely available public database intended as a resource for research on the immune response to SARS-CoV-2. HLA class I and class II types, where available, came from metadata supplied by the sample provider rather than from assay-based typing. The material from the prospective study consisted of cDNA or gDNA derived from T cells, B-cell-depleted T cells, or PBMCs. Samples came from the ongoing ImmuneRACE study (first 160 participants) plus 1,254 subjects from 6 global collaborators. The dataset comprised deeply sampled blood TCRbeta repertoires from subjects exposed to, actively infected with, or recovered from COVID-19.

TCRbeta CDR3 regions were amplified from genomic DNA by means of the immunoSEQ Assay, a bias-controlled multiplex PCR. The published analysis was carried out like this. Within the assay, amplification of reference gene primers was used to estimate how many nucleated cells each sample contained. To quantify the absolute abundance of each unique TCRbeta CDR3 rearrangement, sequence reads were collapsed and filtered. For each sample, productive Simpson clonality was calculated as the square root of Simpson's diversity index over productive rearrangements. This is the immuneACCESS table as TCRdb keeps it, with only in-frame sequences that have V and J called. A part of the clones is gone; compared with another copy, unresolved V genes explain less than half, and the rest is unexplained. V and J calls and clone size follow that table, whereas D and trimming were derived from the DNA. In this sample the table shows tens of thousands of clones, about 86% of which occur a single time. Approximately 5.1% of the sample is in the top ten clones.

Collaborating institutions collected whole blood in K2EDTA tubes following their own protocols. For TCRbeta analysis, collaborators shipped samples as frozen whole blood, isolated PBMCs, or DNA extracted from either of those sample types. From the germline V gene (reference sequence), CDR1 is MNHEY and CDR2 is SMNVEV. Trimming removed 5 bases from V and 5 bases from J, leaving 15 bases between the germline ends. The CDR3 holds 15 amino acids from the cysteine to the phenylalanine. Only the CDR3 region is kept as DNA, spanning 45 bases read in frame from base 1. What the work shows at the level of the full study, not this receptor alone: Clinical and demographic metadata were provided uncurated, with the amount varying by source and participant.

Concerning this clone: The antigen this receptor binds is unknown. No base qualities exist here, and no much larger clone lies one base off it.

This receptor was taken from a woman aged 80 or over with acute or convalescent COVID-19. The sample comprised peripheral blood. This chain joins TRBV27 to TRBJ1-4; TRBD1 could be the D gene, as 6 bases match. The nucleotide sequence reads TGTGCCAGCAGTGTTACAGGGAGCGCAAATGAAAAACTGTTTTTT. Its translation is CASSVTGSANEKLFF. The full variable domain, completed from the reference TRBV27 and TRBJ1-4 proteins outside the CDR3, reads EAQVTQNPRYLITVTGKKLTVTCSQNMNHEYMSWYRQDPGLGLRQIYYSMNVEVTDKGDVPEGYKVSRKEKRNFPLILESPSPNQTSLYFCASSVTGSANEKLFFGSGTQLSVL.